This entry lists 11 T cell receptor beta chains sequenced from one sample in a study of T-cell reconstitution after alpha-beta-depleted transplantation in children. Preparing the TCRbeta library involved the use of unique molecular identifiers. TCRdb processed the PCR reads anew with MiXCR; each CDR3 protein has one entry. Altogether 200,000 to 250,000 distinct CDR3 sequences are present, 9.5% to 15% being singletons, with the ten largest covering 2.6%. The sample here was PBMCs from the stem cell graft donor, taken from the stem cell graft. The receptors derive from a human donor who donated a stem cell graft to a child with acute lymphoblastic leukemia.

This chain joins TRBV30 and TRBJ2-2; 9 nucleotides align to TRBD2. The CDR3 consists of 18 residues. Germline V gene sequence: CDR1 GTSNPN, CDR2 SVGIG (reference sequence). V shed 2 bases and J 5 bases; nucleotides not matched to a gene: 15. CDR3 loop: CAWSLWTSERAGTGELFF. The CDR3 DNA reads as TGTGCCTGGAGTCTATGGACTAGCGAGAGGGCAGGAACCGGGGAGCTGTTTTTT.

This clonotype was picked up many times. The chain employs TRBV18 and TRBJ2-1; D is unclear. V gave up 2 bases and J gave up 6 bases, with 5 bases separating them. This CDR3 has 12 residues. Germline loops: CDR1 KGHSH, CDR2 LQKENI. CDR3 nucleotide sequence: TGTGCCAGCTCACCAGGGGTCAATGAGCAGTTCTTC. Its protein product is CASSPGVNEQFF.

The gene calls are TRBV3-1 and TRBJ2-5; D possibly matches TRBD1 or TRBD2 (5 bases each). Trimming removed 3 bases from V and 0 bases from J, with 11 bases in between. CDR3 length: 15 residues. CDR1 and CDR2 from the germline V gene are LGHDT and YNNKEL (reference sequence). The CDR3 loop is CASSHWDGHQETQYF. DNA for the CDR3: TGTGCCAGCAGCCACTGGGACGGCCACCAAGAGACCCAGTACTTC.

This clonotype was recorded many times. The chain uses TRBV6-2 or TRBV6-3 and TRBJ1-2, with no clear D. V was cut by 7 bases and J by 3 bases, with 18 bases left in between. CDR3 length equals 15 residues. Germline lookup yields CDR1 MNHEY and CDR2 SVGEGT. The CDR3 reads CASTSRRGTYYGYTF. The CDR3 DNA follows: TGTGCCAGCACAAGCCGCAGAGGAACCTACTATGGCTACACCTTC.

This clonotype has at least ten counts. The chain recombines TRBV6-5 with TRBJ1-4; possibly TRBD1 for D (5 bases). The germline V and J ends were trimmed by 2 bases and 4 bases, with 8 bases remaining between them. Germline lookup yields CDR1 MNHEY and CDR2 SVGAGI. The CDR3 runs 14 residues. This CDR3 reads CASSYRGFNEKLFF. Here the CDR3 DNA reads TGTGCCAGCAGTTACAGGGGATTTAATGAAAAACTGTTTTTT.

This clonotype was picked up many times. V usage is TRBV15 and J usage is TRBJ1-6; D not resolved. CDR3 size: 15 residues. The germline V gene encodes CDR1 LNHNV and CDR2 YYDKDF (reference sequence). Trimming removed 0 bases at V and 5 bases at J, with 8 bases between. This CDR3 is CATSRETVNNSPLHF. CDR3 DNA sequence: TGTGCCACCAGCAGAGAGACCGTCAATAATTCACCCCTCCACTTT.

This clonotype came up many times. The rearrangement links TRBV6-5 to TRBJ2-5, with 7 bases identical to TRBD2. This CDR3 comprises 14 residues. Per germline, CDR1 MNHEY and CDR2 SVGAGI. The V gene end was trimmed by 4 bases and the J gene end by 4 bases; junction bases not matched to a gene: 6. Here the CDR3 reads CASSLAGESETQYF. The CDR3 DNA reads as TGTGCCAGCAGTTTAGCGGGCGAGTCAGAGACCCAGTACTTC.

This clonotype was seen many times. The chain recombines TRBV12-5 with TRBJ2-2, with TRBD2 as a possible D gene (6 bases). The CDR3 is 15 residues long. The germline V and J ends were trimmed by 3 bases and 1 base, with 9 bases remaining between them. Germline V gene sequence: CDR1 LGHNT, CDR2 FRNRAP. CDR3 sequence (DNA): TGTGCTAGTGGTTTATTTAGCGGGAACACCGGGGAGCTGTTTTTT. It specifies CASGLFSGNTGELFF.

This clonotype was found many times. V and J are TRBV2 and TRBJ1-6; D is undetermined. The germline V gene encodes CDR1 SNHLY and CDR2 FYNNEI. V lost 3 bases, J lost 4 bases, and 10 bases lay in between. CDR3 length: 15 amino acids. CDR3: CASSDRDLYNSPLHF. The DNA of the CDR3 is TGTGCCAGCAGTGATCGGGATCTATATAATTCACCCCTCCACTTT.

Ten or more counts support this clonotype. The V and J genes are TRBV27 and TRBJ2-5; TRBD1 matches 8 bases. V was clipped by 6 bases and J by 3 bases; unmatched bases: 6. CDR1 is MNHEY, CDR2 SMNVEV, per germline (reference sequence). The CDR3 contains 14 residues. DNA of the CDR3: TGTGCCAGCAGGACGCACAGGGGGGAAGAGACCCAGTACTTC. Residues: CASRTHRGEETQYF.

This chain joins TRBV20-1 and TRBJ2-3, with TRBD2 matching over 11 bases. Germline V gene sequence: CDR1 DFQATT, CDR2 SNEGSKA (reference sequence). The J segment lost 4 bases and the V segment lost 3 bases, leaving 9 bases of the junction unmatched. The CDR3 spans 16 residues. DNA for the CDR3: TGCAGTGCTAGCGTCTTACTAGCGGGGGTATCAGATACGCAGTATTTT. It translates to CSASVLLAGVSDTQYF.